One TCR beta chain is described in this entry. What it binds is not known. The CDR3 is made up of 15 amino acids. V was pared by 1 base and J by 4 bases, with 11 bases between. Germline CDR1 SGHRS, CDR2 YFSETQ. This sample is drawn from a study of T cell responses to AZD1222 COVID-19 vaccine. Overall study context: Pooled in the analysis were second doses at about 4 or about 12 weeks. Study results and limitations: Donors were chiefly white British, with a greater number of females, and clonal diversity was perhaps underestimated.

Here immunoSEQ multiplex PCR was the method, and the copy in TCRdb shows in-frame clones only, minus some. The table records about 150,000 clones, about 90% of them present only once. The specimen was peripheral blood, collected on day 0 of AZD1222 vaccination. The source is an adult in good health. The J gene is TRBJ2-2, the V gene TRBV5-1, with D tentatively TRBD1 or TRBD2 (5 bases each). The DNA for the CDR3 is TGCGCCAGCAGCTTGACGGGACCCACCACCGGGGAGCTGTTTTTT. It specifies CASSLTGPTTGELFF.